What follows are 16 T cell receptor beta chains derived from one specimen sequenced in a study of T cell responses to AZD1222 COVID-19 vaccine. Generated by immunoSEQ multiplex PCR, the TCRdb table keeps only in-frame clones and is missing some. The sample lists 120,000 or so clones, around 83% occurring once. The starting material was peripheral blood, obtained 28 days after the second AZD1222 dose. The source is an adult who received the AZD1222 COVID-19 vaccine.

V usage is TRBV4-3 and J usage is TRBJ1-4; D perhaps matches TRBD1 (6 bases). The germline V and J ends were trimmed by 0 bases and 5 bases, with 13 bases remaining between them. This CDR3 is 16 amino acids long. Germline CDR1 is LGHNA and CDR2 is YSLEER. The CDR3, as DNA: TGCGCCAGCAGCCAAGATAGGGGGGGCCAGAATGAAAAACTGTTTTTT. Its protein is CASSQDRGGQNEKLFF.

The chain couples TRBV6-5 to TRBJ1-1; TRBD1 is a possible D gene (6 bases). The CDR3 covers 13 residues. Germline loops: CDR1 MNHEY, CDR2 SVGAGI. Trimming took 1 base from V and 4 from J, leaving 7 bases between them. The CDR3 DNA is TGTGCCAGCAGTTACTTCAGGGGCACTGAAGCTTTCTTT. Amino acid sequence: CASSYFRGTEAFF.

V and J are TRBV7-2 and TRBJ2-6; D is unresolved. Germline V gene lookup returns CDR1 SGHTA and CDR2 FQGNSA. CDR3 size: 13 residues. Trimming took off 1 base at V and 3 bases at J, with 1 base between the two ends. CDR3 amino acids: CASSLDGANVLTF. The CDR3 region has the DNA TGTGCCAGCAGCTTAGATGGGGCCAACGTCCTGACTTTC. Using reference TRBV7-2 and TRBJ2-6 for the parts outside the CDR3, the full variable domain is GAGVSQSPSNKVTEKGKDVELRCDPISGHTALYWYRQSLGQGLEFLIYFQGNSAPDKSGLPSDRFSAERTGGSVSTLTIQRTQQEDSAVYLCASSLDGANVLTFGAGSRLTVL.

This clone has more than one count but fewer than ten. The chain uses TRBV7-6 and TRBJ2-7; the match to TRBD1 covers 7 bases. In germline, CDR1 is SGHVS, CDR2 FNYEAQ. This CDR3 has 19 residues. V was clipped by 4 bases and J by 3 bases; unmatched bases: 21. CDR3 DNA: TGTGCCAGCAGCTCCTCACTGCATCGCACAGGGGCGTATGGCTACGAGCAGTACTTC. Its translation is CASSSSLHRTGAYGYEQYF.

V is TRBV3-1 (or the pseudogene TRBV3-2) and J is TRBJ2-7; D not certain. The CDR3 totals 13 residues. Germline V CDR1 and CDR2: LGHDT, YNNKEL (reference sequence). The V and J ends lost 0 bases and 3 bases respectively, with 6 bases between them. The CDR3 nucleotides read TGTGCCAGCAGCCAAGATCCACGCTACGAGCAGTACTTC. Amino acids: CASSQDPRYEQYF.

This chain joins TRBV11-1 and TRBJ1-4; TRBD1 matches 7 bases. Germline V gene data show CDR1 as SGHAT and CDR2 as FQDESV (reference sequence). The CDR3 consists of 14 residues. V trimming: 7 bases; J trimming: 5 bases; junction bases outside the gene matches: 7. CDR3 amino acids: CASTAGTENEKLFF. Written as DNA, the CDR3 is TGTGCCAGCACCGCCGGGACAGAGAATGAAAAACTGTTTTTT.

The chain links TRBV5-1 to TRBJ2-3, with D hard to call. Per germline, CDR1 SGHRS and CDR2 YFSETQ. V was clipped by 4 bases and J by 3 bases, with 12 bases between them. CDR3 length: 14 amino acids. Written as DNA, the CDR3 is TGCGCCAGCAGCACCGCCGACAAGACAGATACGCAGTATTTT. Translated, it gives CASSTADKTDTQYF.

This clone was recorded once. The V gene is TRBV7-3, the J gene TRBJ1-1; D uncertain. This CDR3 region has 12 residues. Per the germline V gene, CDR1 is SGHTA and CDR2 is FQGTGA. Trimming took off 3 bases at V and 7 bases at J, with 9 bases between the two ends. CDR3 sequence (DNA): TGTGCCAGCAGCTTTGGTTTTAATGAAGCTTTCTTT. Protein product: CASSFGFNEAFF.

The chain joins TRBV5-6 to TRBJ1-5; D perhaps matches TRBD1 (5 bases). V lost 5 bases, J lost 5 bases, and 17 bases lay in between. The length of the CDR3 is 15 residues. The germline V gene encodes CDR1 SGHDT and CDR2 YYEEEE. In DNA, the CDR3 is TGTGCCAGCAGTTTCGGGACGGAGGGTTATCAGCCCCAGCATTTT. It is translated as CASSFGTEGYQPQHF.

This clone was recorded a few times. This chain links TRBV7-9 with TRBJ2-7; D possibly matches TRBD1 or TRBD2 (5 bases each). CDR1 and CDR2 (germline): SEHNR, FQNEAQ (reference sequence). The CDR3 consists of 15 residues. Trimming removed 0 bases at V and 0 bases at J, with 9 bases between. As DNA, the CDR3 is TGTGCCAGCAGCTTAGCGGGGACGCCCTCCTACGAGCAGTACTTC. Encoded protein: CASSLAGTPSYEQYF.

This chain connects TRBV5-5 to TRBJ1-1; no clear D. The length of the CDR3 is 14 residues. The germline gives CDR1 SGHKS, CDR2 YYEKEE (reference sequence). The ends were cut back, 2 bases at V and 4 bases at J, with 12 bases in the middle. The CDR3 DNA is TGTGCCAGCAGCTTCGACGGACGCGTCACTGAAGCTTTCTTT. It encodes CASSFDGRVTEAFF.

V gene TRBV6-5 combines with J gene TRBJ1-1; no clear D gene. Germline CDR1 and CDR2: MNHEY and SVGAGI. V was cut by 6 bases and J by 0 bases, with 11 bases left in between. The CDR3 is 14 residues long. This CDR3 is CASSAKSLNTEAFF. The DNA for the CDR3 is TGTGCCAGCAGCGCGAAGAGTTTGAACACTGAAGCTTTCTTT.

The rearrangement links TRBV7-2 to TRBJ1-6; maybe TRBD1 (5 bases). Germline loops: CDR1 SGHTA, CDR2 FQGNSA. The CDR3 is 16 amino acids. The V end was cut by 0 bases, the J end by 9 bases, with 15 bases between. The CDR3 DNA reads TGTGCCAGCAGCTTAGCCGGGGGGGACGAGGGTTCACCCCTCCACTTT. This sequence encodes CASSLAGGDEGSPLHF.

The rearrangement links TRBV1 to TRBJ2-3; TRBD2 is the table's D call, not checked against the DNA. TRBV1 corresponds to a pseudogene. The CDR3 has 20 amino acids. CDR3 protein: CTSSQPIPGWRGPSTDTQYF. The DNA for the CDR3 is TGCACCAGCAGCCAACCTATACCTGGATGGCGGGGCCCTAGTACAGATACGCAGTATTTT.

The chain links TRBV11-2 to TRBJ1-3; no clear D. The CDR3 has 16 residues. V lost 5 bases and J 4 bases, leaving 18 bases between the germline ends. From germline, CDR1 is SGHAT and CDR2 FQNNGV. The CDR3 sequence: CASSAVEGQKGNTIYF. CDR3 coding DNA: TGTGCCAGCAGCGCGGTAGAGGGTCAGAAAGGAAACACCATATATTTT.

The genes are TRBV29-1 and TRBJ1-2; D gene uncertain. V lost 5 bases and J 1 base, leaving 5 bases between the germline ends. The CDR3 totals 11 residues. Per the germline V gene, CDR1 is SQVTM and CDR2 is ANQGSEA. The CDR3 DNA is TGCAGCGTTATCGTTAACTATGGCTACACCTTC. It specifies CSVIVNYGYTF.